What follows is one TCR beta chain and its context. Its antigen is as yet unknown. All donors came from Russia, were Caucasian and healthy, and spanned ages roughly 6 to 95. This sample was included in a study of blood T cells in healthy people across ages. The study, taken as a whole, reports: Diversity estimated from one million T cells was considered an underestimate.

A second PCR of roughly 7 to 11 cycles used a sample-barcoded 5' primer and a J-beta primer mix. Researchers report that a template-switch adaptor with 12 random nucleotides tagged each cDNA molecule. TCRdb called the 5' RACE reads again in MiXCR, with one record for every CDR3 protein. The sample yields 1.5 million to 2 million distinct CDR3 sequences, roughly 50% seen once. Germline V gives CDR1 MDHEN, CDR2 SYDVKM. Trimming shortened V by 5 bases and J by 3 bases, and 16 bases separated the two germline ends. The CDR3 has 15 residues. This TCR derives from a woman between 40 and 55 years old in good health. The chain has TRBV28 and TRBJ1-2; maybe TRBD1 (5 bases). Sequencing was carried out using blood. CDR3 sequence reads: CASSTLQEDDYGYTF. The CDR3, as DNA: TGTGCCAGCAGTACCCTACAGGAGGACGACTATGGCTACACCTTC.